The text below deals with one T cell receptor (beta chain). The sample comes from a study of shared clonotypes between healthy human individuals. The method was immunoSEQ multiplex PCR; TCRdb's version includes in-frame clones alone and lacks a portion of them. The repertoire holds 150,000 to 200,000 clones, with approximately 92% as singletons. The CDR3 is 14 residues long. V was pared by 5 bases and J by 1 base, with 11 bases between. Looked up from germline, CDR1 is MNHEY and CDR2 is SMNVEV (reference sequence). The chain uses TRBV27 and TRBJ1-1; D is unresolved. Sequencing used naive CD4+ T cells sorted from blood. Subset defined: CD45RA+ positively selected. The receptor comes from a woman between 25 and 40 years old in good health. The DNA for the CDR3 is TGTGCCAGCAGTAAGGTGTCGGGGAACACTGAAGCTTTCTTT. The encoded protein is CASSKVSGNTEAFF.